This TCR beta chain appears in the sequencing data of a study of molecular identifiers for immune sequencing clone quantification. TCRdb ran MiXCR on the PCR reads and lists one entry per CDR3 protein. The data show over 300,000 distinct CDR3 sequences, with roughly 24% seen just once and about 0.71% held by the top ten. Many counts were recorded for this clonotype. J was trimmed by 5 bases and V by 4 bases; bases with no gene match: 9. The length of the CDR3 is 15 residues. The germline V gene encodes CDR1 SEHNR and CDR2 FQNEAQ (reference sequence). The rearrangement links TRBV7-9 to TRBJ1-1; 8 bases line up with TRBD1. The TCR comes from a human donor in good health. Some libraries in this study had Jurkat cell RNA spiked in. The sequencing sample was made of naive CD8+ T cells from blood, with Jurkat cell RNA spiked in. Subset: FACS-sorted CD8+CD4-CCR7+CD45RA+ naive T cells. Here the CDR3 DNA reads TGTGCCAGCAGCTCCCGACAGGGGTTGTTAACTGAAGCTTTCTTT. This encodes CASSSRQGLLTEAFF.